The 6 T cell receptor beta chains reported below all come from one sample, sequenced in a study of cytomegalovirus exposure and HLA in healthy donors. PCR employed 60 Vbeta and 13 Jbeta primers. Assay: immunoSEQ multiplex PCR; the TCRdb copy retains only in-frame clones and omits some. The sample carries fewer than 200,000 clones, over 60% recorded once. Sequencing was carried out using PBMCs. The origin of the receptors is a woman under 40 in good health and CMV-seronegative.

The rearrangement uses TRBV9 and TRBJ2-1; TRBD2 might be the D (5 bases). Looked up from germline, CDR1 is SGDLS and CDR2 is YYNGEE. The germline V and J ends were trimmed by 7 bases and 2 bases, with 16 bases remaining between them. CDR3 length equals 15 residues. This CDR3 is CASGESSTPYNEQFF. The CDR3, as DNA: TGTGCCAGCGGGGAGTCCTCCACCCCCTACAATGAGCAGTTCTTC.

The chain carries TRBV2 and TRBJ2-7; D possibly corresponds to TRBD1 (6 bases). The CDR3 has 14 residues. Looked up from germline, CDR1 is SNHLY and CDR2 is FYNNEI. V lost 3 bases and J lost 6, with 15 bases in between. The CDR3 loop is CASSEIAGESEQYF. In DNA, the CDR3 is TGTGCCAGCAGTGAGATCGCAGGGGAATCCGAGCAGTACTTC. The complete variable domain, with remaining parts taken from reference TRBV2 and TRBJ2-7, reads EPEVTQTPSHQVTQMGQEVILRCVPISNHLYFYWYRQILGQKVEFLVSFYNNEISEKSEIFDDQFSVERPDGSNFTLKIRSTKLEDSAMYFCASSEIAGESEQYFGPGTRLTVT.

The gene calls are TRBV6-5 and TRBJ1-6, with TRBD1 identical over 8 bases. V shed 10 bases, J shed 2 bases, and the junction held 7 bases outside the gene matches. Germline CDR1 is MNHEY and CDR2 is SVGAGI. The length of the CDR3 is 15 residues. CDR3 loop: CATSRGRAYNSPLHF. The CDR3 DNA follows: TGTGCCACATCCAGGGGGCGAGCCTATAATTCACCCCTCCACTTT.

CDR3 loop: CASGPTLTEDNEKLFF. The CDR3 DNA follows: TGTGCTAGTGGCCCGACCCTGACAGAAGATAATGAAAAACTGTTTTTT. The gene calls are TRBV12-5 and TRBJ1-4, with D maybe TRBD1 (5 bases). This CDR3 has 16 amino acids. V lost 6 bases to trimming and J lost 4 bases, with 18 bases between them. The germline gives CDR1 LGHNT, CDR2 FRNRAP.

The chain uses TRBV9 and TRBJ2-3; 10 positions match TRBD2. Germline V CDR1 and CDR2: SGDLS, YYNGEE. The CDR3 extends over 15 amino acids. V dropped 4 bases and J dropped 3; count of bases not matched to a gene: 5. DNA for the CDR3: TGTGCCAGCAGCAGTAGCGGGGGGATGACAGATACGCAGTATTTT. The encoded protein is CASSSSGGMTDTQYF.

This clone appeared a single time. The gene calls are TRBV7-8 and TRBJ1-1; D is uncertain. Germline-derived CDR1 and CDR2 are SGHVS and FQNEAQ. V was shortened by 5 bases and J by 4 bases, with 14 bases between the two germline ends. The CDR3 is 14 amino acids. CDR3 coding DNA: TGTGCCAGCAGCAACCCCCTGGGCGCCACTGAAGCTTTCTTT. Translating it yields CASSNPLGATEAFF.